The clone carrying this TCR beta chain was picked up a small number of times. Germline V gene sequence: CDR1 LGHDT, CDR2 YNNKEL (reference sequence). CDR3 length equals 17 residues. V trimming: 0 bases; J trimming: 2 bases; junction bases outside the gene matches: 6. The data belong to a study of early T cells in non-severe SARS-CoV-2 infection. Turning to the study itself: Sequencing used unsorted whole-blood bulk RNA, so chains lack pairing.

Each cDNA molecule carried a unique molecular identifier. TCRdb reprocessed the 5' RACE reads with MiXCR, giving one entry per CDR3 protein. The sample carries around 58,000 distinct CDR3 sequences, about 7.7% recorded once. The genes are TRBV3-1 and TRBJ2-3; 9 nucleotides agree with TRBD2. The source was whole blood, collected at baseline. The receptor was isolated from an adult who was a healthcare worker with PCR-confirmed SARS-CoV-2 infection or an uninfected control (not recorded which). CDR3 nucleotides: TGTGCCAGCAGCCAAGATTTTCTAGCGGGGTTCACAGATACGCAGTATTTT. This gives the protein CASSQDFLAGFTDTQYF.